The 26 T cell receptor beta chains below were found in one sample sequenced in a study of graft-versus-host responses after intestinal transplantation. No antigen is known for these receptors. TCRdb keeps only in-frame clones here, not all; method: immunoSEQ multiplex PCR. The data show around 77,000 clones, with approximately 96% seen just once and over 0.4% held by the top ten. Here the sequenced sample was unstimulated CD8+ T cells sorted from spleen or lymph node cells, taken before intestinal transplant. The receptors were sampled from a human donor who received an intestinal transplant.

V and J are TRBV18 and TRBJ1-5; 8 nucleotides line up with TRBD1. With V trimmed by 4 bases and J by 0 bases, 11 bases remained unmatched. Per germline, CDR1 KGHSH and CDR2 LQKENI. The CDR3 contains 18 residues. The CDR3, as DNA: TGTGCCAGCTCACACGTTGGACAGGGCTCTTATAGCAATCAGCCCCAGCATTTT. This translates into CASSHVGQGSYSNQPQHF.

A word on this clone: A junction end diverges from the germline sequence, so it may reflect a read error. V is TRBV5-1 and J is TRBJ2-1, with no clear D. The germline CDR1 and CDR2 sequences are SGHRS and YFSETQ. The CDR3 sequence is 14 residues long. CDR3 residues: CASSPHTSHNEQFF. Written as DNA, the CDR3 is TGCGCCAGCTCCCCCCACACCTCCCACAATGAGCAGTTCTTC.

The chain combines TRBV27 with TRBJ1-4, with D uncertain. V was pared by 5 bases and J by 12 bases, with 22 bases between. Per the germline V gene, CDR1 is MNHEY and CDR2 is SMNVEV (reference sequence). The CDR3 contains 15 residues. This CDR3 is CASSPYSGRMIELFF. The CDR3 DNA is TGTGCCAGCAGTCCGTACAGTGGACGCATGATAGAACTGTTTTTT.

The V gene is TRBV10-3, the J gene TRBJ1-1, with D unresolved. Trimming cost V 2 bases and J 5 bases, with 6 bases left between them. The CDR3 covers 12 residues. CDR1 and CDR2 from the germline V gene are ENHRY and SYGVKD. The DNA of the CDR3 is TGTGCCATCAGTGAGGGTCTTACTGAAGCTTTCTTT. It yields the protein CAISEGLTEAFF.

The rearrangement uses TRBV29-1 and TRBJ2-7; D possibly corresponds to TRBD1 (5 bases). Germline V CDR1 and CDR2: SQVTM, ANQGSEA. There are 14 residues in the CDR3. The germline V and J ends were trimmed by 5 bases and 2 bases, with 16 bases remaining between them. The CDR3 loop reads CSVTDISEAYEQYF. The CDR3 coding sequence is TGCAGCGTTACGGACATATCTGAGGCCTACGAGCAGTACTTC.

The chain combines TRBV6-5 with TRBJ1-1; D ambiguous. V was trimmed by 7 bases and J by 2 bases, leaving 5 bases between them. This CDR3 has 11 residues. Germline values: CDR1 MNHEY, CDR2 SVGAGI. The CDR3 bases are TGTGCCAGCAACGACAACACTGAAGCTTTCTTT. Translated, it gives CASNDNTEAFF.

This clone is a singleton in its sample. CDR3 in amino acids: CASSPSRRTGYTF. The DNA of the CDR3 is TGTGCCAGCAGCCCCTCTAGGAGAACTGGCTACACCTTC. This chain links TRBV6-6 with TRBJ1-2; D ambiguous. CDR1 is MNHNY and CDR2 is SVGAGI in the germline V gene (reference sequence). This CDR3 has 13 residues. Trimming removed 6 bases at V and 7 bases at J, with 15 bases between.

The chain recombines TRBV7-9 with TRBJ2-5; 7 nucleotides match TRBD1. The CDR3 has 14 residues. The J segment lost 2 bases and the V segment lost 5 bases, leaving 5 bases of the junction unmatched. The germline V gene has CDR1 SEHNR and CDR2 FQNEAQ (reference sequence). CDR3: CASSLLDRQETQYF. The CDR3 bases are TGTGCCAGCAGCCTCCTGGACAGGCAAGAGACCCAGTACTTC.

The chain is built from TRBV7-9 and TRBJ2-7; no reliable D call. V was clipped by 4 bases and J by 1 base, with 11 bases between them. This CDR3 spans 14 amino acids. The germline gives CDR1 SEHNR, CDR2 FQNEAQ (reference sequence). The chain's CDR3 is CASSYTTNSYEQYF. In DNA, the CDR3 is TGTGCCAGCAGCTACACGACAAATTCCTACGAGCAGTACTTC.

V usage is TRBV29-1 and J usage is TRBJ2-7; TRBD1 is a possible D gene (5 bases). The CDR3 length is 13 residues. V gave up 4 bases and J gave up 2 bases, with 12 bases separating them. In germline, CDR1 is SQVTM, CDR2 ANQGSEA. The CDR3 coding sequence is TGCAGCGTTGGCCAGGGTAGGACCTACGAGCAGTACTTC. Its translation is CSVGQGRTYEQYF.

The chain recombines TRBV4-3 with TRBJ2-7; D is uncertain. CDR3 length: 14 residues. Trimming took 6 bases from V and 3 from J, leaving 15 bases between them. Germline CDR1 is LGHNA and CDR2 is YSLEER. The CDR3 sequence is CASRVTDSGYEQYF. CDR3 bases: TGCGCCAGCAGGGTGACGGATTCGGGCTACGAGCAGTACTTC.

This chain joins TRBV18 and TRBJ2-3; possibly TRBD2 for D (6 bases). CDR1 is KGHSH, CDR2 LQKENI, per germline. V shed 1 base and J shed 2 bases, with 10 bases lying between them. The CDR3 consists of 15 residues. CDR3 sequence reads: CASSPRGGATDTQYF. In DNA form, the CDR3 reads TGTGCCAGCTCACCACGAGGAGGGGCCACAGATACGCAGTATTTT.

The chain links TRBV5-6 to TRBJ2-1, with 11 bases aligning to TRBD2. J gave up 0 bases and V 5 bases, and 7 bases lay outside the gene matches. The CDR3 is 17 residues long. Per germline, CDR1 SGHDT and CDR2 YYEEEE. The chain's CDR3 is CASRGASGRISYNEQFF. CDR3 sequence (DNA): TGTGCCAGCAGAGGGGCTAGCGGGAGGATCTCCTACAATGAGCAGTTCTTC.

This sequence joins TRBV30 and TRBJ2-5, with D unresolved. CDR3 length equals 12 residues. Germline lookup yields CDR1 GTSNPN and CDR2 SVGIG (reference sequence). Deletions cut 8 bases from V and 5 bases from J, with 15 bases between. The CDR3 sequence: CALGGVSETQYF. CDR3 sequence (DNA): TGTGCCCTGGGCGGCGTCAGTGAGACCCAGTACTTC.

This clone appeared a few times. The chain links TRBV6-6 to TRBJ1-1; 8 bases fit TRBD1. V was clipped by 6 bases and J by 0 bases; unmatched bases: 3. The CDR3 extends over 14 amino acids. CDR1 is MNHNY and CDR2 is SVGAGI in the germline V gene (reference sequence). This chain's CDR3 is CASSAGGMNTEAFF. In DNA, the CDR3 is TGTGCCAGCAGCGCAGGGGGCATGAACACTGAAGCTTTCTTT.

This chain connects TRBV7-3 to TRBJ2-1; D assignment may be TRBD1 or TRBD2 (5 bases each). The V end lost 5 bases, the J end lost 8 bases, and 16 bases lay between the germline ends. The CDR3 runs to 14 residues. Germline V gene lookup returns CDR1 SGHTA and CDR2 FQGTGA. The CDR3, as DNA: TGTGCCAGCAGCCCCCGGGGCGGGCAGGATGAGCAGTTCTTC. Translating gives CASSPRGGQDEQFF.

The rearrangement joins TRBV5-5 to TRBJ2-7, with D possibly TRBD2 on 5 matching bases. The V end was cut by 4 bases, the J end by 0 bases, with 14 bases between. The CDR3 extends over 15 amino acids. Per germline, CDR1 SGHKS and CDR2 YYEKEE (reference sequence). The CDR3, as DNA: TGTGCCAGCAGCCCAGGATTCCGGGACTCCTACGAGCAGTACTTC. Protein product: CASSPGFRDSYEQYF.

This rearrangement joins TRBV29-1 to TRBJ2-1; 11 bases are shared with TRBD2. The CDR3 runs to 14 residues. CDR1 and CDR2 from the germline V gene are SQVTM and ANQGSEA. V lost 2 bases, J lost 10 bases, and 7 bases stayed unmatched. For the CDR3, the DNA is TGCAGCGTTGAAACCGGGACTAGCGGACTAGAGCAGTTCTTC. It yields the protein CSVETGTSGLEQFF.

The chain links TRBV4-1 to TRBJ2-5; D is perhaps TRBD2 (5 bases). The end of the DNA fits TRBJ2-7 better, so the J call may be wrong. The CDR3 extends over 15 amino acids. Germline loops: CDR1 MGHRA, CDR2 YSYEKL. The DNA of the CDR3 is TGCGCCAGCAGCCAAGGGTCGGACTTTCCCTACGAGCAGTACTTC. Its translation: CASSQGSDFPYEQYF.

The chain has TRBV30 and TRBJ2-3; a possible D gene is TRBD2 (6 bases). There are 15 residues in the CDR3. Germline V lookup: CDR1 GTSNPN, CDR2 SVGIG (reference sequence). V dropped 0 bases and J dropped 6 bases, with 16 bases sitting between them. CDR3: CAWSVSGGMLDTQYF. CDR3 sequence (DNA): TGTGCCTGGAGTGTATCGGGCGGGATGCTCGATACGCAGTATTTT.

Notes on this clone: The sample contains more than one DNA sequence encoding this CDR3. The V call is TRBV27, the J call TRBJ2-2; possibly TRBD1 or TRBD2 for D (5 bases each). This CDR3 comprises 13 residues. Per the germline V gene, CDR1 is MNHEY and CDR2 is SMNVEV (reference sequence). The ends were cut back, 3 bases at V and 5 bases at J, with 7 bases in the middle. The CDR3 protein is CASSFGGTGELFF. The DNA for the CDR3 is TGTGCCAGCAGTTTTGGGGGAACCGGGGAGCTGTTTTTT.

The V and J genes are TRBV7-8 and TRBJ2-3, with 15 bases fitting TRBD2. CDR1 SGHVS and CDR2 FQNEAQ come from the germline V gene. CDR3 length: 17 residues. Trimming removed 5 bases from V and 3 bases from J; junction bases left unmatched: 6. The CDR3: CASSQGLAGGGTDTQYF. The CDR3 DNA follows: TGTGCCAGCAGCCAAGGACTAGCGGGAGGGGGGACAGATACGCAGTATTTT.

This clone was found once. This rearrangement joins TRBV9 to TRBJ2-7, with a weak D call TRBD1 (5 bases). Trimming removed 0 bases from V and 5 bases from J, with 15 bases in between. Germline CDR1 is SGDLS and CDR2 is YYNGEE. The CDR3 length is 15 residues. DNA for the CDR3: TGTGCCAGCAGCGTAGGGGGCGGCCTTGGGGACGAGCAGTACTTC. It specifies CASSVGGGLGDEQYF.

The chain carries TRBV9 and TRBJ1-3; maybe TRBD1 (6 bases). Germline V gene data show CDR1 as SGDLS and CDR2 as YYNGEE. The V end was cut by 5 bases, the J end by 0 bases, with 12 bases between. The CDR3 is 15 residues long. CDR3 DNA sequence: TGTGCCAGCAGTGATGGACAGTCCTCTGGAAACACCATATATTTT. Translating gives CASSDGQSSGNTIYF. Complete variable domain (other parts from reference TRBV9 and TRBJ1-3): DSGVTQTPKHLITATGQRVTLRCSPRSGDLSVYWYQQSLDQGLQFLIQYYNGEERAKGNILERFSAQQFPDLHSELNLSSLELGDSALYFCASSDGQSSGNTIYFGEGSWLTVV.

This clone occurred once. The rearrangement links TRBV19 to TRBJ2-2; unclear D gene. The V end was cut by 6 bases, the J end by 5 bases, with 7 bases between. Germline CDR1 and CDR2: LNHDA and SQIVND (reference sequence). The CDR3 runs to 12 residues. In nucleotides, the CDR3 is TGTGCCAGTAGCTGGGGAACCGGGGAGCTGTTTTTT. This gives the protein CASSWGTGELFF.

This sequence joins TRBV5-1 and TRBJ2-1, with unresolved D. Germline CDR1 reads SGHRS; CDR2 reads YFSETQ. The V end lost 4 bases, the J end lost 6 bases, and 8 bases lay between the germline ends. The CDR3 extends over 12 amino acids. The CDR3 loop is CASSQDGNEQFF. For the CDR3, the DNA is TGCGCCAGCAGCCAGGACGGCAATGAGCAGTTCTTC.